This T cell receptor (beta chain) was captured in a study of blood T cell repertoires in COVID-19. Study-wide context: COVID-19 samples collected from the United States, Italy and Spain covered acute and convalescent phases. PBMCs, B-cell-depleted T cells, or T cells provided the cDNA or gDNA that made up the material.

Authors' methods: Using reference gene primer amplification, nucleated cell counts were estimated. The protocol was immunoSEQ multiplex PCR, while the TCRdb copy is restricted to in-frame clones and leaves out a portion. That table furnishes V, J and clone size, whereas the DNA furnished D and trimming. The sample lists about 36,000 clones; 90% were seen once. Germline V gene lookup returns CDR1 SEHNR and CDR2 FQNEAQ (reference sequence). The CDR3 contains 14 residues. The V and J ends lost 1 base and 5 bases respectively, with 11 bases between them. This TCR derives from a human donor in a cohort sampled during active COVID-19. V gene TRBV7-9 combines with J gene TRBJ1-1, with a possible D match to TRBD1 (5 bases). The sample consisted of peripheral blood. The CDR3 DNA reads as TGTGCCAGCAGCTTAGGTCAGGGTAGGACTGAAGCTTTCTTT. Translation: CASSLGQGRTEAFF.